This passage covers 25 T cell receptor beta chains from one sample sequenced in a study of early T cells in non-severe SARS-CoV-2 infection. TCRdb called the 5' RACE reads again in MiXCR, with one record for every CDR3 protein. The repertoire holds about 55,000 distinct CDR3 sequences, with around 6.6% as singletons. Sequenced here: whole blood, sampled at baseline. These receptors came from an adult who was a healthcare worker with PCR-confirmed SARS-CoV-2 infection or an uninfected control (not recorded which).

This clonotype showed up many times. The chain links TRBV27 to TRBJ1-2, with a possible D match to TRBD1 (6 bases). V lost 8 bases and J lost 5, with 15 bases in between. The CDR3 contains 13 residues. Germline V gives CDR1 MNHEY, CDR2 SMNVEV (reference sequence). The CDR3 bases are TGTGCCAGCCTAGGGGGGACACCGTATGGCTACACCTTC. It encodes CASLGGTPYGYTF.

This clonotype was detected many times. The chain has TRBV7-8 and TRBJ2-1; 8 bases agree with TRBD2. V dropped 5 bases and J dropped 0; count of bases not matched to a gene: 6. Germline-derived CDR1 and CDR2 are SGHVS and FQNEAQ. There are 16 residues in the CDR3. CDR3 DNA sequence: TGTGCCAGCAGCCCTACGGGAGGGAGCTCCTACAATGAGCAGTTCTTC. Protein product: CASSPTGGSSYNEQFF.

This clonotype was picked up a small number of times. The V call is TRBV27, the J call TRBJ2-3, with D maybe TRBD2 (5 bases). Germline values: CDR1 MNHEY, CDR2 SMNVEV (reference sequence). This CDR3 has 15 residues. With 9 bases removed from V and 3 bases from J, the gap between germline ends came to 19 bases. CDR3 protein: CASSGLTDVTDTQYF. The CDR3 bases are TGTGCCAGTTCTGGACTGACGGACGTAACAGATACGCAGTATTTT.

V usage is TRBV27 and J usage is TRBJ1-6, with D uncertain. V dropped 2 bases and J dropped 8 bases, with 7 bases sitting between them. CDR1 is MNHEY, CDR2 SMNVEV, per germline (reference sequence). The CDR3 runs 13 residues. The CDR3 loop is CASSLGRDSPLHF. Here the CDR3 DNA reads TGTGCCAGCAGTTTAGGGAGGGATTCACCCCTCCACTTT.

This clonotype was seen more than once but under ten times. The chain recombines TRBV3-1 with TRBJ1-1; D is possibly TRBD1 (5 bases). CDR1 and CDR2 (germline): LGHDT, YNNKEL (reference sequence). The CDR3 consists of 14 residues. V shed 3 bases and J shed 7 bases, with 15 bases lying between them. In DNA, the CDR3 is TGTGCCAGCAGCCAGTGGGGGGTTCAGGATGAAGCTTTCTTT. Its protein is CASSQWGVQDEAFF.

This clonotype came up many times. V is TRBV11-3 and J is TRBJ1-1; D ambiguous. Germline V gives CDR1 SGHNT, CDR2 YENEEA. V was cut by 0 bases and J by 1 base, with 21 bases left in between. This CDR3 comprises 19 residues. The CDR3 sequence: CASSLDPLSGSRRNTEAFF. In DNA, the CDR3 is TGTGCCAGCAGCTTAGACCCCCTATCTGGGAGTAGACGGAACACTGAAGCTTTCTTT.

This clonotype was detected many times. The chain has TRBV4-2 and TRBJ2-2; maybe TRBD2 (7 bases). The length of the CDR3 is 14 residues. From germline, CDR1 is LGHNA and CDR2 YNFKEQ. The germline V and J ends were trimmed by 7 bases and 7 bases, with 16 bases remaining between them. The CDR3 bases are TGTGCCAGCACGGGCGGGGGCCTTAGCGGGGAGCTGTTTTTT. It yields the protein CASTGGGLSGELFF.

This rearrangement joins TRBV7-3 to TRBJ2-1, with TRBD1 identical over 12 bases. This CDR3 region has 16 residues. J lost 13 bases, V lost 1 base, and 11 bases had no gene match. Germline CDR1 reads SGHTA; CDR2 reads FQGTGA. CDR3 sequence: CASSLINIGTGGEQFF. CDR3 coding DNA: TGTGCCAGCAGCTTAATAAATATCGGGACAGGGGGCGAACAGTTCTTC.

J is TRBJ2-1 and V is TRBV7-9; maybe TRBD1 (6 bases). Per the germline V gene, CDR1 is SEHNR and CDR2 is FQNEAQ (reference sequence). V lost 6 bases to trimming and J lost 0 bases, with 12 bases between them. There are 15 residues in the CDR3. The CDR3 sequence: CASRRTGSSYNEQFF. The DNA for the CDR3 is TGTGCCAGCAGGAGAACAGGGAGCTCCTACAATGAGCAGTTCTTC.

The genes are TRBV12-3 or TRBV12-4 and TRBJ1-4; no reliable D call. Deletions cut 6 bases from V and 0 bases from J, with 17 bases between. This CDR3 has 17 amino acids. The CDR3 reads CASSRPPFGTTNEKLFF. The DNA for the CDR3 is TGTGCCAGCAGCCGTCCTCCTTTCGGGACAACTAATGAAAAACTGTTTTTT.

In this sample, this clonotype turned up many times. The chain uses TRBV27 and TRBJ2-7; D gene unclear. This CDR3 has 13 residues. V lost 5 bases and J 4 bases, leaving 12 bases between the germline ends. Germline CDR1 reads MNHEY; CDR2 reads SMNVEV (reference sequence). The CDR3 reads CASSTTLGYEQYF. CDR3 nucleotide sequence: TGTGCCAGCAGTACTACGTTAGGATACGAGCAGTACTTC.

This clonotype was picked up many times. The chain is built from TRBV6-5 and TRBJ1-6; TRBD1 agrees at 8 bases. The CDR3 has 16 residues. The trim removed 2 bases at V and 10 bases at J, leaving 10 bases unmatched. Germline-derived CDR1 and CDR2 are MNHEY and SVGAGI. In nucleotides, the CDR3 is TGTGCCAGCAGTTACGCACCCGGGACAGGTTACTCACCCCTCCACTTT. Translated: CASSYAPGTGYSPLHF.

The chain joins TRBV2 to TRBJ2-7, with D hard to call. Deletions cut 10 bases from V and 1 base from J, with 14 bases between. Germline V CDR1 and CDR2: SNHLY, FYNNEI. The CDR3 spans 13 residues. The CDR3, as DNA: TGTGCCACCCTGGGCCACGGATCCTACGAGCAGTACTTC. This translates into CATLGHGSYEQYF.

The sample holds many counts of this clonotype. The chain uses TRBV5-4 and TRBJ1-3, with D possibly being TRBD1 (5 bases). This CDR3 has 16 residues. The germline gives CDR1 SGHNT, CDR2 YYREEE (reference sequence). Trimming cost V 4 bases and J 9 bases, with 23 bases left between them. Written as DNA, the CDR3 is TGTGCCAGCAGCCGGATCACGGGGGAGCTGAGGGGCACCATATATTTT. Translated: CASSRITGELRGTIYF.

The chain recombines TRBV5-4 with TRBJ2-3, with TRBD2 identical over 10 bases. With 5 bases clipped from V and 4 bases from J, the junction kept 13 bases outside the gene matches. This CDR3 region has 17 residues. Germline V gene data show CDR1 as SGHNT and CDR2 as YYREEE (reference sequence). The CDR3 spells CASSFRLAGLIADTQYF. The CDR3 nucleotides read TGTGCCAGCAGTTTCCGACTAGCGGGTCTAATTGCAGATACGCAGTATTTT.

The chain is built from TRBV15 and TRBJ1-1; D not certain. Trimming pared 1 base from V and 3 bases from J, leaving 15 bases between. The CDR3 is 16 residues long. In germline, CDR1 is LNHNV, CDR2 YYDKDF (reference sequence). The CDR3 here is CATSRGETDAYTEAFF. The CDR3 DNA is TGTGCCACCAGCAGAGGGGAGACGGACGCATACACTGAAGCTTTCTTT.

This clonotype was recorded many times. This chain connects TRBV6-5 to TRBJ1-5; 9 bases agree with TRBD1. V lost 8 bases to trimming and J lost 0 bases; unmatched junction nucleotides: 8. From germline, CDR1 is MNHEY and CDR2 SVGAGI. The CDR3 contains 16 residues. CDR3 DNA sequence: TGTGCCAGCGGACAGGGGCCCCCCTTTAGCAATCAGCCCCAGCATTTT. Amino acid sequence: CASGQGPPFSNQPQHF.

V and J are TRBV5-4 and TRBJ2-5, with a possible D match to TRBD2 (6 bases). V lost 4 bases to trimming and J lost 3 bases, with 16 bases between them. The CDR3 totals 15 residues. Germline assignment: CDR1 SGHNT and CDR2 YYREEE (reference sequence). The CDR3 nucleotides read TGTGCCAGCAGCCCTAATAGCGGTATTAAAGAGACCCAGTACTTC. Translation: CASSPNSGIKETQYF.

V is TRBV6-5 and J is TRBJ2-7, with 8 bases lining up with TRBD2. V lost 0 bases to trimming and J lost 3 bases; unmatched junction nucleotides: 4. This CDR3 contains 15 residues. Germline loops: CDR1 MNHEY, CDR2 SVGAGI. The CDR3 loop reads CASSYSNSGVYEQYF. DNA of the CDR3: TGTGCCAGCAGTTACTCGAATAGCGGGGTCTACGAGCAGTACTTC.

Ten or more counts support this clonotype. The chain links TRBV20-1 to TRBJ1-5, with D hard to call. Germline V gene sequence: CDR1 DFQATT, CDR2 SNEGSKA (reference sequence). V gave up 5 bases and J gave up 4 bases, with 18 bases separating them. The CDR3 has 15 residues. The CDR3 nucleotides read TGCAGTGCTTCCCTTGAGAGACTTTCTAATCAGCCCCAGCATTTT. It translates to CSASLERLSNQPQHF.

This chain links TRBV3-1 with TRBJ2-7; possibly TRBD1 for D (5 bases). V dropped 0 bases and J dropped 3 bases, with 9 bases sitting between them. There are 14 residues in the CDR3. Germline V CDR1 and CDR2: LGHDT, YNNKEL (reference sequence). The CDR3 here is CASSQDHRFYEQYF. Written as DNA, the CDR3 is TGTGCCAGCAGCCAAGATCACAGGTTCTACGAGCAGTACTTC.

This clonotype was counted a few times. The chain joins TRBV5-5 to TRBJ2-3, with D maybe TRBD2 (6 bases). Per the germline V gene, CDR1 is SGHKS and CDR2 is YYEKEE (reference sequence). The V end was cut by 6 bases, the J end by 0 bases, with 20 bases between. This CDR3 has 17 residues. In DNA, the CDR3 is TGTGCCAGCACCGAAGCGAAACGAGGGACTAGCACAGATACGCAGTATTTT. This translates into CASTEAKRGTSTDTQYF. The full variable domain, its missing parts supplied by reference TRBV5-5 and TRBJ2-3, is DAGVTQSPTHLIKTRGQQVTLRCSPISGHKSVSWYQQVLGQGPQFIFQYYEKEERGRGNFPDRFSARQFPNYSSELNVNALLLGDSALYLCASTEAKRGTSTDTQYFGPGTRLTVL.

Many counts were recorded for this clonotype. The chain links TRBV7-2 to TRBJ1-1; TRBD1 agrees at 7 bases. The CDR3 length is 13 residues. The germline gives CDR1 SGHTA, CDR2 FQGNSA. V lost 2 bases, J lost 4 bases, and 1 base stayed unmatched. The CDR3 DNA follows: TGTGCCAGCAGCTTAAACAGGGGCACTGAAGCTTTCTTT. It encodes CASSLNRGTEAFF.

This clonotype was recorded many times. This chain links TRBV12-3 or TRBV12-4 with TRBJ2-1; no firm D call. This CDR3 has 14 residues. V was cut by 7 bases and J by 5 bases, with 15 bases left in between. The CDR3 sequence is CASTRLILNNEQFF. The DNA of the CDR3 is TGTGCCAGCACCAGGTTGATCCTAAACAATGAGCAGTTCTTC.

This clonotype was detected only a few times. The chain carries TRBV24-1 and TRBJ2-5; D gene uncertain. V was trimmed by 2 bases and J by 3 bases, leaving 9 bases between them. This CDR3 has 14 residues. CDR1 and CDR2 from the germline V gene are KGHDR and SFDVKD. The CDR3 DNA sequence: TGTGCCACCAGTGATTCCGGGTGGGAAGAGACCCAGTACTTC. This gives the protein CATSDSGWEETQYF.